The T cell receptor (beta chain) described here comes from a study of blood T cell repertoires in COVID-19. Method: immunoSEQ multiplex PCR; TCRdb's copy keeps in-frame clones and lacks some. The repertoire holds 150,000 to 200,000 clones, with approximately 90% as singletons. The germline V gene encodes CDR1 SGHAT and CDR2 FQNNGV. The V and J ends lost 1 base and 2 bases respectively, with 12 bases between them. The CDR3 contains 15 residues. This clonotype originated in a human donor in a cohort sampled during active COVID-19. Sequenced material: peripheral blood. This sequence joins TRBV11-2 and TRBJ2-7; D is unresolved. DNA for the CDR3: TGTGCCAGCAGCTTAGGGAGCTTCCAGACCTACGAGCAGTACTTC. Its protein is CASSLGSFQTYEQYF. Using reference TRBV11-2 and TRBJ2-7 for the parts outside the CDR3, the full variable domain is EAGVAQSPRYKIIEKRQSVAFWCNPISGHATLYWYQQILGQGPKLLIQFQNNGVVDDSQLPKDRFSAERLKGVDSTLKIQPAKLEDSAVYLCASSLGSFQTYEQYFGPGTRLTVT.